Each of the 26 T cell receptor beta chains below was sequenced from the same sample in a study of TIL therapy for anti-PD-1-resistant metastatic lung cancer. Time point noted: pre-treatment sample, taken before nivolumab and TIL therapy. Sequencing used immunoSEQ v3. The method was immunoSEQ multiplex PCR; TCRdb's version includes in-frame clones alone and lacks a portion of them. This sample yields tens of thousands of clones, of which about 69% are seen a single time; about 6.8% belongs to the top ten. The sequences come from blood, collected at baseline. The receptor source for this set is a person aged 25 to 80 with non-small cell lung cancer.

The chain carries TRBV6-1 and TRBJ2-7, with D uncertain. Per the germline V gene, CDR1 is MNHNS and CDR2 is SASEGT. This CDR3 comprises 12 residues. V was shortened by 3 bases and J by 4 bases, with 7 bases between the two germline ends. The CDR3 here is CASSERIYEQYF. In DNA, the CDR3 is TGTGCCAGCAGTGAGCGGATATACGAGCAGTACTTC.

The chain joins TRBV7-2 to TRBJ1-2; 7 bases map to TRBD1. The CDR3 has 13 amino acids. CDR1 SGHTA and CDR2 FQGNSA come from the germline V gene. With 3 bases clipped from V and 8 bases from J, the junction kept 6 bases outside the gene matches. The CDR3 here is CASSFDGTAGYTF. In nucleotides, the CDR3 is TGTGCCAGCAGCTTCGACGGGACAGCAGGCTACACCTTC.

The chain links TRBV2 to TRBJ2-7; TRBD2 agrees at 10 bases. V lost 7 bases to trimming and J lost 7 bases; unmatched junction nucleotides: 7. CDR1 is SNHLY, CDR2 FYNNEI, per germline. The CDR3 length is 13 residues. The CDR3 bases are TGTGCCAGCACCCGACTAGCGGGTTCTGAGCAGTACTTC. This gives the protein CASTRLAGSEQYF. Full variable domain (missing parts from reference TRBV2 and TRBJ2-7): EPEVTQTPSHQVTQMGQEVILRCVPISNHLYFYWYRQILGQKVEFLVSFYNNEISEKSEIFDDQFSVERPDGSNFTLKIRSTKLEDSAMYFCASTRLAGSEQYFGPGTRLTVT.

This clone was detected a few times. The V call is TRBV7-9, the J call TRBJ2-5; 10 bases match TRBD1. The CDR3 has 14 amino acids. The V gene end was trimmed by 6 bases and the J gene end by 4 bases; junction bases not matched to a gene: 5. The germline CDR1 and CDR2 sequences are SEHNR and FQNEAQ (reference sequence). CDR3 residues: CASSSGTGVETQYF. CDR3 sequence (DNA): TGTGCCAGCAGTTCCGGGACAGGGGTAGAGACCCAGTACTTC.

CDR3 sequence reads: CATSRDLLPPYTF. As DNA, the CDR3 is TGTGCCACCAGCAGAGACCTTCTCCCCCCCTACACCTTC. The chain uses TRBV15 and TRBJ1-2; no clear D. The germline gives CDR1 LNHNV, CDR2 YYDKDF (reference sequence). The V and J ends lost 0 bases and 10 bases respectively, with 12 bases between them. There are 13 residues in the CDR3.

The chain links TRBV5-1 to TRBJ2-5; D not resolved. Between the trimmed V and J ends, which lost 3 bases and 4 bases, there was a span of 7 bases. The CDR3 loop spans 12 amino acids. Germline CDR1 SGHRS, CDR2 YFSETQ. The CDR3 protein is CASSYGVETQYF. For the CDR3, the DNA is TGCGCCAGCAGCTATGGCGTAGAGACCCAGTACTTC.

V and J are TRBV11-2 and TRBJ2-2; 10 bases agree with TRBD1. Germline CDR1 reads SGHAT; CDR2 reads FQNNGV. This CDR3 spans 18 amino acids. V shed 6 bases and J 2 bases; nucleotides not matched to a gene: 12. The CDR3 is CASRTLIRDRGNTGELFF. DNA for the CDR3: TGTGCCAGCAGAACCCTGATCCGGGACAGGGGTAACACCGGGGAGCTGTTTTTT.

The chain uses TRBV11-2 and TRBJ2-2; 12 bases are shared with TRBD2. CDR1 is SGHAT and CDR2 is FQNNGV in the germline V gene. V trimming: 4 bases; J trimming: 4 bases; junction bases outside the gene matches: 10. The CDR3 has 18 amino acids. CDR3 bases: TGTGCCAGCAGCTCAAGGACTAGCGGGGCACGAGTCACCGGGGAGCTGTTTTTT. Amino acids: CASSSRTSGARVTGELFF.

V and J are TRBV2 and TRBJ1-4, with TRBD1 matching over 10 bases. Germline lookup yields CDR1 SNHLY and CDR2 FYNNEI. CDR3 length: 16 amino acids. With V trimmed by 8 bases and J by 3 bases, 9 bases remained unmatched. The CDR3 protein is CASLSGQGMSNEKLFF. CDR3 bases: TGTGCCAGCCTCTCGGGACAGGGGATGTCTAATGAAAAACTGTTTTTT.

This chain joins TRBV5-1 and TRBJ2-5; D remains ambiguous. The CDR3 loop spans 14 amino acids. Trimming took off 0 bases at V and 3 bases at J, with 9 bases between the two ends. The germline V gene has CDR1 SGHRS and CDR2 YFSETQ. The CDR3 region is CASSLVPDEETQYF. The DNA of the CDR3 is TGCGCCAGCAGCTTGGTACCCGACGAAGAGACCCAGTACTTC.

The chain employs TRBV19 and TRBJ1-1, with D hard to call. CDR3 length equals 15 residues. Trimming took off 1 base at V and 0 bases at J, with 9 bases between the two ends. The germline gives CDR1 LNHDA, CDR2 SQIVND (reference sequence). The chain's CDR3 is CASSIVTRMNTEAFF. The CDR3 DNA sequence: TGTGCCAGTAGTATAGTAACACGAATGAACACTGAAGCTTTCTTT.

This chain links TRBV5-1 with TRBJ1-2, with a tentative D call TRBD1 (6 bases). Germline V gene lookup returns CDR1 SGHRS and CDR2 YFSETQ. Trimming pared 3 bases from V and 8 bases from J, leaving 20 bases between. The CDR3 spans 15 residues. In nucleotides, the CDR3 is TGCGCCAGCAGCTATGGGGGGGCGGCTTTGCAGGGCTACACCTTC. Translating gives CASSYGGAALQGYTF.

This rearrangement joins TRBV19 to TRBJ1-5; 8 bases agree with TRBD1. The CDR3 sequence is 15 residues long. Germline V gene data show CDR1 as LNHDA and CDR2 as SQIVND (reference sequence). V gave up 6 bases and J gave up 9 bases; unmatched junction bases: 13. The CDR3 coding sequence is TGTGCCAGTAGGACCGGGACAGGTCGTTTGAGGCCCCAGCATTTT. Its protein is CASRTGTGRLRPQHF.

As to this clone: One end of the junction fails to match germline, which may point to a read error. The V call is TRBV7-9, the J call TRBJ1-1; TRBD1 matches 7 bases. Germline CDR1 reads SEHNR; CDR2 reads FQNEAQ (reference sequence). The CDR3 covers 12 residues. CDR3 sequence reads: CASSLDPGTAEF. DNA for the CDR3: TGTGCCAGCAGCTTAGATCCCGGGACAGCGGAATTT.

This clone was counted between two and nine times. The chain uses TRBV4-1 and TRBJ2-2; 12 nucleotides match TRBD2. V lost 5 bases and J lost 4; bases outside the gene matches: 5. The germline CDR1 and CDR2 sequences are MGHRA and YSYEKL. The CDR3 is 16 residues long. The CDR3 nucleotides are TGCGCCAGCAGCTTCCGGACTAGCGGGATCACCGGGGAGCTGTTTTTT. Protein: CASSFRTSGITGELFF.

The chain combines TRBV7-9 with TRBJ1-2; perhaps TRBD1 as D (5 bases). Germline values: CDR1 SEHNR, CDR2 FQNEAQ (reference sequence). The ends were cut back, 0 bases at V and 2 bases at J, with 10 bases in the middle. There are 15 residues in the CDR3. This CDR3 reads CASSLAGGKNYGYTF. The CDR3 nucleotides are TGTGCCAGCAGCTTAGCGGGGGGAAAGAACTATGGCTACACCTTC.

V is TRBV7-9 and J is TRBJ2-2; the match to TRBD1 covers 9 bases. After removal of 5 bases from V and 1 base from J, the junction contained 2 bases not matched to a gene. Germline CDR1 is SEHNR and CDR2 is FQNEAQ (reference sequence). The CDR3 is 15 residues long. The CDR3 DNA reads TGTGCCAGCAGCCCGGACAGGGGGAACACCGGGGAGCTGTTTTTT. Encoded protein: CASSPDRGNTGELFF. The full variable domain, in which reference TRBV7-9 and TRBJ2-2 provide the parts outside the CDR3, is DTGVSQNPRHKITKRGQNVTFRCDPISEHNRLYWYRQTLGQGPEFLTYFQNEAQLEKSRLLSDRFSAERPKGSFSTLEIQRTEQGDSAMYLCASSPDRGNTGELFFGEGSRLTVL.

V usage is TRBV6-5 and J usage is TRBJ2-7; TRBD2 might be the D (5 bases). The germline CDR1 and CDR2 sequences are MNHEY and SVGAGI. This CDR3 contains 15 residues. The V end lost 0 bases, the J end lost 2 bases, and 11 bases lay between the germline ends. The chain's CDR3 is CASSYSGSVAYEQYF. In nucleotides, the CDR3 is TGTGCCAGCAGTTACTCAGGGAGCGTAGCCTACGAGCAGTACTTC.

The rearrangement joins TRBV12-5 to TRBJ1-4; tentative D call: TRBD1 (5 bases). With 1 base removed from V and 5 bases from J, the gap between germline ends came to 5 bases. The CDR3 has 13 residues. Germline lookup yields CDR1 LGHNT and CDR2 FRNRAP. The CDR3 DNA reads TGTGCTAGTGGTTTGGGGGGGAATGAAAAACTGTTTTTT. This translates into CASGLGGNEKLFF.

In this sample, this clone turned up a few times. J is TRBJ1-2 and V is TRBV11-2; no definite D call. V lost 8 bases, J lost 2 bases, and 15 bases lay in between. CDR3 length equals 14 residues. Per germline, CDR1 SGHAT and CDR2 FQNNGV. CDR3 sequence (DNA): TGTGCCAGCTCCTCCCCAGCATTGAACTATGGCTACACCTTC. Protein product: CASSSPALNYGYTF.

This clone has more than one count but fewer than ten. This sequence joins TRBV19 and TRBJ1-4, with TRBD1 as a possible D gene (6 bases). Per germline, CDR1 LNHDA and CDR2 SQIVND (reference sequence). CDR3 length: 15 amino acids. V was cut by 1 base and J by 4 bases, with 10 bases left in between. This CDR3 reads CASSIADSGNEKLFF. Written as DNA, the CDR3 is TGTGCCAGTAGTATAGCGGACAGCGGTAATGAAAAACTGTTTTTT.

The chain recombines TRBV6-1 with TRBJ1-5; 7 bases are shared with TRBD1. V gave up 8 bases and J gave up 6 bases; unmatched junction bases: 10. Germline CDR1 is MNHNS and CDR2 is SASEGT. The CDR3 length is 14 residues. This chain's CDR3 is CASGRDSAFQPQHF. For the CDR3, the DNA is TGTGCCAGCGGACGGGACAGCGCCTTTCAGCCCCAGCATTTT.

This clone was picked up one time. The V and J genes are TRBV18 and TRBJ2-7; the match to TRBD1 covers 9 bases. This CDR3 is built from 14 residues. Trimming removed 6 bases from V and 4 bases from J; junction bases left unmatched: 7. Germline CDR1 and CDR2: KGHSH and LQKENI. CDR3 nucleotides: TGTGCCAGCTCTCCGACAGGGGGGGGATACGAGCAGTACTTC. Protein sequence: CASSPTGGGYEQYF.

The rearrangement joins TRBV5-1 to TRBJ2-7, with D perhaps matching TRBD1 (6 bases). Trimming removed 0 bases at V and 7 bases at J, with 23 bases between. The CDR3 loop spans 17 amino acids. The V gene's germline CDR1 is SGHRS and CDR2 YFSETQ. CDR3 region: CASSLASRVQGKGEQYF. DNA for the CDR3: TGCGCCAGCAGCTTGGCCAGCCGCGTACAGGGCAAAGGAGAGCAGTACTTC.

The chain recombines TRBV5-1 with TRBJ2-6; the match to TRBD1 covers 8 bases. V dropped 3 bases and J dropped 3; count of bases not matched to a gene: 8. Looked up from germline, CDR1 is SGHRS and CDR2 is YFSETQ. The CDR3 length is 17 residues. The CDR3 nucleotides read TGCGCCAGCAGCTCCGCTCGGGACAGGCGTGGGGCCAACGTCCTGACTTTC. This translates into CASSSARDRRGANVLTF. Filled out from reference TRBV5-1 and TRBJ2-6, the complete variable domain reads KAGVTQTPRYLIKTRGQQVTLSCSPISGHRSVSWYQQTPGQGLQFLFEYFSETQRNKGNFPGRFSGRQFSNSRSEMNVSTLELGDSALYLCASSSARDRRGANVLTFGAGSRLTVL.

The CDR3 spells CASSLVGGRGETQYF. The CDR3 nucleotides read TGTGCCAGCAGCTTAGTAGGGGGGCGCGGGGAGACCCAGTACTTC. The genes are TRBV7-9 and TRBJ2-5; either TRBD1 or TRBD2 may supply D (6 bases each). Germline V CDR1 and CDR2: SEHNR, FQNEAQ (reference sequence). Trimming stripped 1 base from V and 5 bases from J, with 14 bases between. This CDR3 is built from 15 residues.